The 6 T cell receptor beta chains listed next were all sequenced from one sample in a study of blood T cell repertoires in COVID-19. TCRdb keeps only in-frame clones here, not all; method: immunoSEQ multiplex PCR. The sample consists of 250,000 to 350,000 clones, more than 70% of them appearing once. The sample was peripheral blood. These receptors were collected from a woman aged 45-60 years who had recovered from COVID-19.

This rearrangement joins TRBV19 to TRBJ2-7; TRBD2 is a possible D gene (5 bases). V shed 3 bases and J shed 0 bases, with 9 bases lying between them. This CDR3 has 14 amino acids. Germline CDR1 and CDR2: LNHDA and SQIVND (reference sequence). Here the CDR3 reads CASSMSGSSYEQYF. CDR3 nucleotide sequence: TGTGCCAGTAGTATGAGTGGGAGCTCCTACGAGCAGTACTTC. Complete variable domain (other parts from reference TRBV19 and TRBJ2-7): DGGITQSPKYLFRKEGQNVTLSCEQNLNHDAMYWYRQDPGQGLRLIYYSQIVNDFQKGDIAEGYSVSREKKESFPLTVTSAQKNPTAFYLCASSMSGSSYEQYFGPGTRLTVT.

This chain uses TRBV13 with TRBJ2-7; 7 nucleotides line up with TRBD1. V was clipped by 5 bases and J by 1 base; unmatched bases: 8. The CDR3 runs 15 residues. Germline V lookup: CDR1 PRHDT, CDR2 FYEKMQ (reference sequence). This chain's CDR3 is CASSLRGRGSYEQYF. CDR3 nucleotides: TGTGCCAGCAGCCTCCGAGGCAGGGGGTCCTACGAGCAGTACTTC.

The rearrangement uses TRBV6-5 and TRBJ2-7, with D maybe TRBD2 (6 bases). Trimming pared 5 bases from V and 7 bases from J, leaving 18 bases between. Looked up from germline, CDR1 is MNHEY and CDR2 is SVGAGI. The CDR3 has 14 residues. The CDR3 coding sequence is TGTGCCAGCAGTCCCCCCGGGGGTCTAAAAGAGCAGTACTTC. It encodes CASSPPGGLKEQYF.

The CDR3 here is CASSQGIEAEQYF. The DNA of the CDR3 is TGTGCCAGCAGCCAAGGAATCGAGGCGGAGCAGTACTTC. The rearrangement links TRBV14 to TRBJ2-7; no firm D call. Trimming stripped 1 base from V and 7 bases from J, with 11 bases between. The CDR3 runs to 13 residues. The germline gives CDR1 SGHDN, CDR2 FVKESK.

The rearrangement uses TRBV9 and TRBJ2-7; D perhaps matches TRBD1 (5 bases). Germline V lookup: CDR1 SGDLS, CDR2 YYNGEE. The CDR3 consists of 13 residues. V lost 4 bases, J lost 6 bases, and 14 bases lay in between. CDR3 DNA sequence: TGTGCCAGCAGCCCCGAGCAGGGTAGCGAGCAGTACTTC. Translated: CASSPEQGSEQYF.

The V gene is TRBV19, the J gene TRBJ1-2, with D possibly being TRBD1 (5 bases). The CDR3 extends over 14 amino acids. Germline V gene lookup returns CDR1 LNHDA and CDR2 SQIVND (reference sequence). V was clipped by 6 bases and J by 2 bases, with 13 bases between them. The CDR3 sequence is CASSPGQGNYGYTF. The CDR3 DNA is TGTGCCAGTAGCCCCGGGCAGGGCAACTATGGCTACACCTTC.